This paragraph covers one T cell receptor beta chain sequence. There are 14 residues in the CDR3. Trimming stripped 3 bases from V and 3 bases from J, with 13 bases between. Germline CDR1 reads DFQATT; CDR2 reads SNEGSKA (reference sequence). With a J-beta primer mix and a sample-barcoded 5' primer, a second PCR ran roughly 6 to 11 cycles. TCRdb re-called the 5' RACE reads with MiXCR, one entry per CDR3 protein. The repertoire has 1.5 million to 1.8 million distinct CDR3 sequences, under 55% of them found once; the top ten carry about 4%. These data are taken from a study of blood T cells in healthy people across ages.

This chain joins TRBV20-1 and TRBJ2-3, with a possible D match to TRBD1 (5 bases). The material sequenced was blood. This TCR derives from a woman aged 18-29 years in good health. CDR3 protein: CSASRLYRTDTQYF. The DNA for the CDR3 is TGCAGTGCTAGTCGGCTATACAGGACAGATACGCAGTATTTT.